What follows describes a single TCR beta chain. What it binds is unknown. This sample includes further DNA sequences coding for the same CDR3. This record belongs to a study of shared clonotypes between healthy human individuals. This CDR3 region has 12 residues. V lost 2 bases to trimming and J lost 1 base, with 0 bases between them. Germline CDR1 reads MGHDK; CDR2 reads SYGVNS. The data were produced by immunoSEQ multiplex PCR, yet TCRdb's version contains in-frame clones alone and is incomplete. The sample lists about 2.3 million clones, 85% to 95% occurring once. Findings of the study overall: Naive subsets, compared against memory subsets, generally had larger estimated richness values.

The V call is TRBV25-1, the J call TRBJ1-5; D gene unclear. The sequence was obtained from a man between 18 and 29 years old in good health. Some clones in this sample may be carry-over from other donors' samples. Sequenced: naive CD4+ T cells from PBMCs. Subset specified: CD45RA+ positively selected. CDR3 in amino acids: CASSESNQPQHF. The CDR3 DNA sequence: TGTGCCAGCAGTGAAAGCAATCAGCCCCAGCATTTT.